This T cell receptor beta chain was found in a study of cytomegalovirus exposure and HLA in healthy donors. About the research overall: For the approximately 400 genotyped donors, about 79% fell within the Caucasian-associated ancestry cluster.

The PCR contained 60 Vbeta and 13 Jbeta primers. The protocol was immunoSEQ multiplex PCR, while the TCRdb copy is restricted to in-frame clones and leaves out a portion. The profile covers about 140,000 clones, with roughly two thirds appearing a single time and over 1.5% taken by the ten largest. The CDR3 length is 13 residues. The ends were cut back, 5 bases at V and 2 bases at J, with 12 bases in the middle. Germline V gives CDR1 SQVTM, CDR2 ANQGSEA. Sequenced sample: PBMCs. The chain joins TRBV29-1 to TRBJ1-2; TRBD1 might be the D (6 bases). This receptor was identified in a male donor in good health and CMV-seronegative. The CDR3 region is CSVRDTGNYGYTF. The CDR3 nucleotides are TGCAGCGTTCGGGACACTGGGAACTATGGCTACACCTTC. The full variable domain, its missing parts supplied by reference TRBV29-1 and TRBJ1-2, is SAVISQKPSRDICQRGTSLTIQCQVDSQVTMMFWYRQQPGQSLTLIATANQGSEATYESGFVIDKFPISRPNLTFSTLTVSNMSPEDSSIYLCSVRDTGNYGYTFGSGTRLTVV.